Following are 24 T cell receptor beta chains from one sample sequenced in a study of blood T cell repertoires in COVID-19. Sequencing was performed with immunoSEQ multiplex PCR; in TCRdb, only in-frame clones are kept and a portion is missing. The profile shows over 200,000 clones, nearly 85% of them singletons. Sequencing was performed on peripheral blood. These receptors came from a woman in her thirties with COVID-19, enrolled during active disease.

The genes are TRBV5-1 and TRBJ2-4; 11 nucleotides agree with TRBD1. The CDR3 is made up of 15 amino acids. Per germline, CDR1 SGHRS and CDR2 YFSETQ. V lost 4 bases, J lost 4 bases, and 4 bases stayed unmatched. The chain's CDR3 is CASSLGTGGKNIQYF. For the CDR3, the DNA is TGCGCCAGCAGCCTCGGGACAGGGGGGAAAAACATTCAGTACTTC.

The rearrangement uses TRBV7-9 and TRBJ2-5, with D possibly matching TRBD1 (5 bases). This CDR3 has 16 amino acids. V lost 2 bases and J lost 1, with 14 bases in between. CDR1 is SEHNR, CDR2 FQNEAQ, per germline (reference sequence). In DNA, the CDR3 is TGTGCCAGCAGCTTAAGCCAAGGGGCAGGCCAAGAGACCCAGTACTTC. Translating gives CASSLSQGAGQETQYF.

This clone turned up a few times. The chain is built from TRBV14 and TRBJ1-1; TRBD1 is a possible D gene (5 bases). The germline V gene encodes CDR1 SGHDN and CDR2 FVKESK. The CDR3 is 15 amino acids. V was trimmed by 1 base and J by 4 bases, leaving 13 bases between them. CDR3 sequence reads: CASSQGVGQPTEAFF. CDR3 nucleotide sequence: TGTGCCAGCAGCCAAGGGGTGGGGCAGCCCACTGAAGCTTTCTTT.

The chain employs TRBV7-6 and TRBJ2-3, with a weak D call TRBD1 (5 bases). V gave up 3 bases and J gave up 0 bases, with 10 bases separating them. The CDR3 contains 15 residues. CDR1 is SGHVS, CDR2 FNYEAQ, per germline. The CDR3 nucleotides read TGTGCCAGCAGCTTTCAGGGATCTAGCACAGATACGCAGTATTTT. Protein: CASSFQGSSTDTQYF.

The genes are TRBV19 and TRBJ1-4; maybe TRBD1 (5 bases). CDR3 length equals 14 residues. V was pared by 5 bases and J by 6 bases, with 13 bases between. Germline V CDR1 and CDR2: LNHDA, SQIVND (reference sequence). The CDR3 DNA reads as TGTGCCAGTAGTTCAAGGGGTAACGATGAAAAACTGTTTTTT. It specifies CASSSRGNDEKLFF.

This clone was observed once. This CDR3 is CASSDPGLASSEQYF. CDR3 coding DNA: TGTGCCAGCAGCGACCCGGGACTAGCCTCGAGCGAGCAGTACTTC. The chain is built from TRBV9 and TRBJ2-7; 9 bases are a match to TRBD2. The length of the CDR3 is 15 residues. CDR1 is SGDLS, CDR2 YYNGEE, per germline. J was trimmed by 6 bases and V by 3 bases; bases with no gene match: 10.

V and J are TRBV27 and TRBJ1-6; TRBD1 matches 9 bases. Per the germline V gene, CDR1 is MNHEY and CDR2 is SMNVEV (reference sequence). The CDR3 length is 14 residues. V was clipped by 6 bases and J by 10 bases; unmatched bases: 7. Here the CDR3 DNA reads TGTGCCAGCAGCCTAGGGACAGGGAACTCACCCCTCCACTTT. It is translated as CASSLGTGNSPLHF.

CDR3 coding DNA: TGTGCCAGCAGCTTGGGGCTAGCGGGGGGGACTAGCACAGATACGCAGTATTTT. Protein sequence: CASSLGLAGGTSTDTQYF. This chain links TRBV5-4 with TRBJ2-3, with 12 bases identical to TRBD2. This CDR3 region has 18 residues. The germline V gene has CDR1 SGHNT and CDR2 YYREEE (reference sequence). Unmatched junction bases numbered 5, after V lost 0 bases and J lost 0 bases.

The chain has TRBV7-8 and TRBJ2-5; 8 nucleotides align to TRBD1. This CDR3 region has 15 residues. Trimming cost V 3 bases and J 0 bases; bases outside gene matches: 3. The germline CDR1 and CDR2 sequences are SGHVS and FQNEAQ. The CDR3 DNA sequence: TGTGCCAGCAGCTTGGGACAGGCGAACCAAGAGACCCAGTACTTC. It codes for CASSLGQANQETQYF.

The J gene is TRBJ2-3, the V gene TRBV5-4; 9 nucleotides match TRBD2. This CDR3 is 19 amino acids long. Trimming removed 2 bases from V and 5 bases from J; junction bases left unmatched: 18. Germline values: CDR1 SGHNT, CDR2 YYREEE (reference sequence). CDR3 nucleotide sequence: TGTGCCAGCAGCTTTAACGCCGGTTGGCCTAGCGGGACCGAAGATACGCAGTATTTT. Its protein is CASSFNAGWPSGTEDTQYF.

The chain uses TRBV30 and TRBJ2-3; D remains unclear. This CDR3 spans 11 amino acids. The germline gives CDR1 GTSNPN, CDR2 SVGIG (reference sequence). The V end lost 2 bases, the J end lost 6 bases, and 6 bases lay between the germline ends. In DNA, the CDR3 is TGTGCCTGGAGTCCCGGTGATACGCAGTATTTT. It encodes CAWSPGDTQYF.

The CDR3 region has the DNA TGTGCCAGCTCACCGGGACAGGCGGTTCTAACTAATGAAAAACTGTTTTTT. Translated: CASSPGQAVLTNEKLFF. V gene TRBV18 combines with J gene TRBJ1-4; 8 bases are shared with TRBD1. This CDR3 is built from 17 residues. V trimming: 3 bases; J trimming: 1 base; junction bases outside the gene matches: 7. CDR1 and CDR2 (germline): KGHSH, LQKENI.

This clone has just a few counts. This chain connects TRBV5-6 to TRBJ1-5; TRBD1 matches 7 bases. Trimming cost V 4 bases and J 1 base; bases outside gene matches: 8. The V gene's germline CDR1 is SGHDT and CDR2 YYEEEE. This CDR3 is built from 16 residues. DNA for the CDR3: TGTGCCAGCAGCCTAAAACAGGGGAGAAGCAATCAGCCCCAGCATTTT. Its protein product is CASSLKQGRSNQPQHF.

V and J are TRBV7-3 and TRBJ2-3; 9 bases fit TRBD2. The trim removed 5 bases at V and 1 base at J, leaving 16 bases unmatched. This CDR3 contains 19 residues. From germline, CDR1 is SGHTA and CDR2 FQGTGA. CDR3 coding DNA: TGTGCCAGCAGCCCTAAGGGGGCGGGGGGGCCTAAGGGCACAGATACGCAGTATTTT. Protein sequence: CASSPKGAGGPKGTDTQYF.

This clone was seen more than once but under ten times. CDR3 sequence reads: CAIAGRPTYEQYF. In DNA form, the CDR3 reads TGTGCCATCGCGGGACGGCCGACCTACGAGCAGTACTTC. This chain links TRBV10-3 with TRBJ2-7; tentative D call: TRBD2 (6 bases). The CDR3 has 13 residues. Deletions cut 8 bases from V and 2 bases from J, with 13 bases between. The germline CDR1 and CDR2 sequences are ENHRY and SYGVKD.

The CDR3 region is CASSQRTGGFEKLFF. The CDR3 region has the DNA TGTGCCAGCAGCCAGAGGACAGGGGGATTTGAAAAACTGTTTTTT. The rearrangement uses TRBV14 and TRBJ1-4; TRBD1 matches at 10 bases. This CDR3 has 15 residues. V was pared by 3 bases and J by 7 bases, with 5 bases of the junction left unmatched. The germline CDR1 and CDR2 sequences are SGHDN and FVKESK.

The rearrangement links TRBV6-1 to TRBJ1-2, with TRBD1 identical over 7 bases. V shed 1 base and J 4 bases; nucleotides not matched to a gene: 0. This CDR3 spans 13 amino acids. Germline assignment: CDR1 MNHNS and CDR2 SASEGT. The CDR3 DNA follows: TGTGCCAGCAGTGAAGGGACAGGCTATGGCTACACCTTC. This codes for CASSEGTGYGYTF.

The chain carries TRBV6-5 and TRBJ2-7; D may be TRBD1 (6 bases). Germline V CDR1 and CDR2: MNHEY, SVGAGI. The CDR3 runs to 13 residues. Trimming stripped 6 bases from V and 5 bases from J, with 14 bases between. The CDR3 loop reads CASSSTGLDEQYF. The CDR3 DNA sequence: TGTGCCAGCAGCAGCACAGGGCTAGACGAGCAGTACTTC.

The V and J genes are TRBV5-5 and TRBJ2-7; TRBD1 agrees at 9 bases. CDR1 is SGHKS and CDR2 is YYEKEE in the germline V gene (reference sequence). V lost 4 bases to trimming and J lost 6 bases; unmatched junction nucleotides: 8. CDR3 length equals 14 residues. The CDR3 loop reads CASSPGQGTVEQYF. The DNA of the CDR3 is TGTGCCAGCAGCCCGGGACAGGGAACCGTCGAGCAGTACTTC.

The chain couples TRBV6-2 or TRBV6-3 to TRBJ2-5; a weak D match, TRBD2 (5 bases). CDR1 is MNHEY, CDR2 SVGEGT, per germline. V was pared by 2 bases and J by 5 bases, with 15 bases between. The CDR3 contains 15 residues. CDR3 protein: CASSYPSLAGETQYF. CDR3 sequence (DNA): TGTGCCAGCAGTTACCCCTCCCTAGCCGGGGAGACCCAGTACTTC.

The chain employs TRBV28 and TRBJ2-7, with a weak D call TRBD2 (6 bases). The germline CDR1 and CDR2 sequences are MDHEN and SYDVKM. Trimming shortened V by 3 bases and J by 6 bases, and 15 bases separated the two germline ends. The CDR3 consists of 14 residues. CDR3 in DNA: TGTGCCAGCAGTTTTGGGGGGTCCCTAGGCGAGCAGTACTTC. This sequence encodes CASSFGGSLGEQYF.

Written as DNA, the CDR3 is TGTGCCAGCAGTGAACGGGTTATCCAGTTCCCTAATGAAAAACTGTTTTTT. Amino acid sequence: CASSERVIQFPNEKLFF. J is TRBJ1-4 and V is TRBV2; D remains ambiguous. Trimming pared 2 bases from V and 3 bases from J, leaving 16 bases between. The V gene's germline CDR1 is SNHLY and CDR2 FYNNEI. The CDR3 consists of 17 residues.

The genes are TRBV3-1 (or the pseudogene TRBV3-2) and TRBJ2-7, with 8 bases that match TRBD1. CDR3 size: 18 residues. With V trimmed by 0 bases and J by 9 bases, 19 bases remained unmatched. CDR1 and CDR2 from the germline V gene are LGHDT and YNNKEL (reference sequence). The CDR3 loop is CASSQDWGQETGALRQYF. The CDR3 DNA follows: TGTGCCAGCAGCCAAGATTGGGGGCAAGAGACAGGGGCCCTCCGGCAGTACTTC.

The chain is built from TRBV9 and TRBJ2-6, with 7 nucleotides matching TRBD2. Germline trimming cut 4 bases from V and 0 bases from J; bases unmatched to any gene: 10. There are 18 residues in the CDR3. Germline loops: CDR1 SGDLS, CDR2 YYNGEE. Here the CDR3 reads CASSPWTSRGSGANVLTF. In DNA form, the CDR3 reads TGTGCCAGCAGCCCCTGGACTAGTCGAGGCTCTGGGGCCAACGTCCTGACTTTC.